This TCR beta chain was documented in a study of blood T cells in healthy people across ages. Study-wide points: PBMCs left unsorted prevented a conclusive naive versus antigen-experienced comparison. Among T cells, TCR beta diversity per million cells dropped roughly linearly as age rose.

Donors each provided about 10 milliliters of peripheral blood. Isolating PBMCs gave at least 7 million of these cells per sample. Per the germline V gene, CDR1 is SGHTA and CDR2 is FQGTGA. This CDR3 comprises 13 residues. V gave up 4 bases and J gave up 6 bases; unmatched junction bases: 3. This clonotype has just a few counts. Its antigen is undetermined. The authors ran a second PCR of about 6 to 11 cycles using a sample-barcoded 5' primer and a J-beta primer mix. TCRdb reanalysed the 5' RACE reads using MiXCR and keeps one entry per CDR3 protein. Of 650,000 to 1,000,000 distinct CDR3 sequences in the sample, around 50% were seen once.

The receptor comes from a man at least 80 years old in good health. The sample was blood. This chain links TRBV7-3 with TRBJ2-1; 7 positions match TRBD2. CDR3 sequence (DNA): TGTGCCAGCAGCTCGACTAGCTTCAATGAGCAGTTCTTC. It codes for CASSSTSFNEQFF.